The T cell receptor beta chain under discussion was sequenced for a study of monozygotic twins with inflammatory bowel disease. Study-wide results and caveats: No distinction between different T cell subtypes was possible. Extra variability in the repertoires of patients may have come from differing immunosuppressive treatments.

On this clonotype itself: The target antigen is unknown.

UMIs containing a 6-nucleotide sample barcode were added via template switching. TCRdb reprocessed the 5' RACE reads, with one entry per CDR3 protein and no DNA. Reported are about 450,000 distinct CDR3 sequences; the ten largest clones contain roughly 2.3%. This CDR3 is 13 amino acids long. Sample: blood. The receptor's source is a human donor with ulcerative colitis or Crohn's disease, or a healthy co-twin of an affected twin (not recorded which). The chain is built from TRBV12-3 or TRBV12-4 and TRBJ1-2. CDR3 sequence reads: CASSLAEAGGYTF.